The clone carrying this T cell receptor (beta chain) was seen only a few times. Its antigen is undetermined. This entry belongs to a study of T cell responses to AZD1222 COVID-19 vaccine. Regarding the study as a whole: The repertoires were collected only after the peak T cell response.

Clones were read by immunoSEQ multiplex PCR, and TCRdb kept only the in-frame ones, dropping some. The table records fewer than 150,000 clones, about nine tenths of them present only once. The V gene's germline CDR1 is SEHNR and CDR2 FQNEAQ (reference sequence). The CDR3 is 13 amino acids. Deletions cut 6 bases from V and 0 bases from J, with 8 bases between. This specimen consisted of peripheral blood, obtained on day 0 of AZD1222 vaccination. This TCR was sampled from an adult in good health. The V call is TRBV7-9, the J call TRBJ1-1; D ambiguous. CDR3 loop: CASRFALNTEAFF. Here the CDR3 DNA reads TGTGCCAGCAGATTCGCCCTGAACACTGAAGCTTTCTTT.